This TCR beta chain stems from a study of cytomegalovirus exposure and HLA in healthy donors. The PCR contained 60 Vbeta and 13 Jbeta primers. Only in-frame clones appear in the TCRdb table, and some are missing; sequencing was by immunoSEQ multiplex PCR. The table lists roughly 120,000 clones, about 80% of them singletons, with 2.5% to 3.5% in the top ten. V lost 0 bases to trimming and J lost 2 bases, with 14 bases between them. This CDR3 has 16 amino acids. The V gene's germline CDR1 is GTSNPN and CDR2 SVGIG (reference sequence). The chain is built from TRBV30 and TRBJ2-1; D is perhaps TRBD2 (5 bases). Source material: PBMCs. The source is a woman aged 40 to 50 in good health and CMV-seropositive. The CDR3, as DNA: TGTGCCTGGAGTGTAAGTAGGACTTTCACCTACAATGAGCAGTTCTTC. Its protein product is CAWSVSRTFTYNEQFF.